This TCR beta chain was obtained from a study of T cell repertoires in cytomegalovirus infection. Study-wide findings and caveats: The ex vivo response was dominated by HLA-C-restricted CMV-specific TCR beta clonotypes.

TCRdb reanalysed the reads using MiXCR and keeps one entry per CDR3 protein. This table holds over 250,000 distinct CDR3 sequences, approximately 22% found once. A remark on this clonotype: Antigen unknown.

The input for sequencing was cultured PBMCs, taken from culture after CMV antigen stimulation. The TCR sequence derives from a human donor in good health (CMV status not recorded). Some clones in this sample may be carry-over from other donors' samples.

CDR3 DNA sequence: TGTGCCAGCAGCTTAGTCCTGGGGTATAATTCACCCCTCCACTTT. It codes for CASSLVLGYNSPLHF. This sequence joins TRBV7-2 and TRBJ1-6; no firm D call. Germline CDR1 SGHTA, CDR2 FQGNSA. Trimming cost V 1 base and J 4 bases, with 8 bases left between them. The CDR3 consists of 15 residues. Combining the CDR3 with reference TRBV7-2 and TRBJ1-6 gives the whole variable domain GAGVSQSPSNKVTEKGKDVELRCDPISGHTALYWYRQSLGQGLEFLIYFQGNSAPDKSGLPSDRFSAERTGGSVSTLTIQRTQQEDSAVYLCASSLVLGYNSPLHFGNGTRLTVT.